The present entry profiles one TCR beta chain with its context. The antigen is unknown. TCRdb analysed the reads with MiXCR anew, one entry per CDR3 protein. The table shows about 920,000 distinct CDR3 sequences, with roughly 31% occurring only once. The data were taken from a study of T cell repertoires in cytomegalovirus infection. Whole-study context: Recently identified HLA-C-restricted CMV epitopes and well-studied HLA-B-restricted CMV epitopes were used by the study. CMV infection together with matching HLA type was indicated by public TCR beta signatures. Study-wide findings and caveats: Ex vivo, HLA-C-restricted CMV-specific TCR beta clonotypes prevailed over the rest of the response. The study identified carriers of CMV plus the relevant HLA from cumulative public TCR beta family frequency.

The germline V gene has CDR1 SNHLY and CDR2 FYNNEI. This CDR3 contains 13 residues. The germline V and J ends were trimmed by 0 bases and 7 bases, with 9 bases remaining between them. The sample consisted of cultured CD8+ T cells from PBMCs, taken from culture after CMV antigen stimulation. V and J are TRBV2 and TRBJ1-2; no clear D gene. The TCR sequence derives from a human donor in good health (CMV status not recorded). Some clones in this sample may be carry-over from other donors' samples. Written as DNA, the CDR3 is TGTGCCAGCAGTGAAGCGGGAGGTTCTGGCTACACCTTC. It codes for CASSEAGGSGYTF.